The rows below give T cell receptor beta chains drawn from one sample of a study of OX40 agonist ivuxolimab in advanced cancers. This table comes from immunoSEQ multiplex PCR, and its TCRdb copy is limited to in-frame clones, with some not included. The sample has approximately 99,000 clones; about 96% are singletons. The sequencing used CD4+ or CD8+ T cells sorted from blood, collected in a trial of the OX40 agonist ivuxolimab. These receptors came from an adult with an advanced solid tumor such as melanoma, head and neck, liver or kidney cancer. Each CDR3 is given with its conserved first and last residue. A D gene is named only where the DNA matches it firmly. A row's size may be missing; if present it is once, few, many or a size class.

>.|.|TRBV4-3|TRBJ1-4
TGCGCCAGCAGCCAAGATAGGTACCAGGATAATGAAAAACTGTTTTTT
CASSQDRYQDNEKLFF
>.|.|TRBV5-1|TRBJ1-5
TGCGCCAGCAGCGCACCAAAGGGGTCCAAAGGGTTGCCCCAGCATTTT
CASSAPKGSKGLPQHF
>.|.|TRBV4-3|TRBJ1-1
TGCGCCAGCAGCCAAGATCCGAACCAGGGTCCGGAAGCTTTCTTT
CASSQDPNQGPEAFF
>once|.|TRBV11-2|TRBJ2-2
TGTGCCAGCAGCCCACCCCGACAGGCGGTCACCGGGGAGCTGTTTTTT
CASSPPRQAVTGELFF
>.|TRBD1|TRBV5-6|TRBJ1-6
TGTGCCAGCAGCTTGGGACAGGGCTATAATTCACCCCTCCACTTT
CASSLGQGYNSPLHF
>.|.|TRBV6-5|TRBJ1-3
TGTGCCACCCTCATCGGAAACACCATATATTTT
CATLIGNTIYF
>.|TRBD1|TRBV7-6|TRBJ2-3
TGTGCCAGCAGCTATCAGGGGGTTTACACAGATACGCAGTATTTT
CASSYQGVYTDTQYF
>.|.|TRBV6-1|TRBJ1-2
TGTGCCAGCAGCGGCTTCCGGGACTCCTATGGCTACACCTTC
CASSGFRDSYGYTF
>.|TRBD2|TRBV28|TRBJ2-1
TGTGCCAGCGGGACTAACCTTTACAATGAGCAGTTCTTC
CASGTNLYNEQFF
>.|TRBD2|TRBV6-6|TRBJ2-3
TGTGCCAGCAGCCCGAGCGGGACGGCTGGGGCAGATACGCAGTATTTT
CASSPSGTAGADTQYF
>.|TRBD2|TRBV4-1|TRBJ2-1
TGCGCCAGCAGCCTACGACTAGCGGGATACAATGAGCAGTTCTTC
CASSLRLAGYNEQFF
>.|.|TRBV5-5|TRBJ1-1
TGTGCCAGCAGCCCCCATCTTGACACTGAAGCTTTCTTT
CASSPHLDTEAFF
>.|.|TRBV7-6|TRBJ1-3
TGTGCCAGCAGCGAACTATCCAGGGAACCTGGAAACACCATATATTTT
CASSELSREPGNTIYF
>.|.|TRBV5-4|TRBJ2-5
TGTGCCAGCACCTTATGGGGCGGTGCCCAAGAGACCCAGTACTTC
CASTLWGGAQETQYF